This entry features one T cell receptor beta chain sequence. Its antigen is currently not known. One base away there is no much larger clone; base qualities are not given. The CDR3 spans 17 residues, from the cysteine through the phenylalanine. Just CDR3 DNA is preserved here, 51 bases in frame from base 1. The germline V gene (reference sequence) specifies LNHDA as CDR1 and SQIVND as CDR2. The V end gives up 7 bases and the J end 6 bases, leaving 18 bases in the junction not matched to a gene. The time point label for this specimen denotes: about 28 days (+/-7) after the second vaccine dose. AZD1222 recipients with second doses at about 4 weeks or about 12 weeks were pooled, because spike-specific TCR depth and breadth did not differ between schedules. Samples from vaccinated people were obtained from the UK trials COV001 and COV002, which included a single-blind randomized controlled phase 2/3 trial of AZD1222 (ChAdOx1 nCoV-19) in healthy adults. For TCRbeta chain sequencing, PBMC samples from trial participants were taken at day 0 and at day 28 after the second dose.

The CDR3 regions of human TCRbeta chains were subjected to immunosequencing. The study's own analysis went as follows. TCRs in the repertoires were matched against a reference library of SARS-CoV-2-specific TCRs that had been generated with the MIRA antigen-specificity platform. Breadth was defined as the fraction of unique TCRs that were SARS-CoV-2-associated. Depth was defined as the fraction of total T cells that were SARS-CoV-2-associated. Using the MIRA data, each spike-specific TCR was mapped to the spike region that the TCR reacts to and placed in a CD4 or CD8 class. Log10-transformed breadth and depth values were compared by one-way ANOVA with Sidak's multiple comparisons tests. Imported from immuneACCESS, the table was reduced by TCRdb to in-frame sequences with V and J called. These copies leave out some clones; in studies compared against another copy, an unresolved V gene accounts for under half, and the cause of the remainder is not known. That table is the source of V, J and clone size, and D and trimming were worked out from the DNA. The sample table records about 150,000 clones; about 91% of these occur just once. Clones ranked in the top ten supply 3% to 4% of the sample.

The record originates from a study of T cell responses to AZD1222 COVID-19 vaccine (dated by TCRdb to the early 2020s). At the level of the whole study: A total of more than 230 trial participants underwent TCR sequencing, of whom 207 received two doses of AZD1222 and some 25 received two doses of the MenACWY control vaccine. Enrollment into the trials was organized by age into subgroups of 18-55, 56-69 and 70-plus years, and those subgroups contained roughly 140, 27 and 60 TCR-sequenced participants, respectively. The investigation overall reported the following: After two AZD1222 doses, spike-specific TCR breadth and depth were significantly higher than at day 0 and than in MenACWY recipients. CD4 TCRs associated with the vaccine covered the entire spike protein, and the dominant responses were in regions 160-218 and 743-854. In the small 56-69-year group, the increase in depth fell short of significance, most likely because of low power. Nearly half of unique spike-specific TCRs reportedly recognized epitopes outside regions mutated in the B.1.351 and B.1.1.7 variants. Conclusions about previously exposed vaccinees are limited, since just a handful of AZD1222 recipients were seropositive for SARS-CoV-2 at baseline. No day 14 peak-response samples were available, so repertoires were characterized only after the peak T cell response. Most participants were white British and females outnumbered males, and the authors suggested that clonal diversity may have been underestimated.

The input for sequencing was peripheral blood, taken 28 days after the second AZD1222 dose. The chain is encoded by TRBV19 joined to TRBJ1-3; 7 bases in between match TRBD1. The TCR sequence derives from an adult who received the AZD1222 COVID-19 vaccine. CDR3 protein: CASTQGVGPGLPNTIYF. The DNA sequence is given as TGTGCCAGTACCCAGGGGGTAGGGCCAGGGCTTCCAAACACCATATATTTT.